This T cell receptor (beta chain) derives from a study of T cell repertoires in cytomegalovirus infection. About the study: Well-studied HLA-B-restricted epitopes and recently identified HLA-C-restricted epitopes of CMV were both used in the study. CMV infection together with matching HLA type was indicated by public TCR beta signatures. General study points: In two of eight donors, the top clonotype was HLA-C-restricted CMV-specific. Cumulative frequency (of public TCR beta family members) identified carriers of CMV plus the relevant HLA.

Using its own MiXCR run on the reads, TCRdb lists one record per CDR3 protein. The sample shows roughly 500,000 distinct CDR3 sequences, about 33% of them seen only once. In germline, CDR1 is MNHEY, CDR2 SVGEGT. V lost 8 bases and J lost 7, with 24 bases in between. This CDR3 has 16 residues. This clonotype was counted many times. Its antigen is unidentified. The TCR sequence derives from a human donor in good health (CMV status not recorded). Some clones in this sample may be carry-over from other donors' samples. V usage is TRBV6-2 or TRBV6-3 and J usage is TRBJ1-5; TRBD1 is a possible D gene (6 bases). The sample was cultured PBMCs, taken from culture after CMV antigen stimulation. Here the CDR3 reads CASRDGGQGRGQPQHF. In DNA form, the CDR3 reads TGTGCCAGCCGCGACGGGGGGCAGGGGAGGGGGCAGCCCCAGCATTTT.